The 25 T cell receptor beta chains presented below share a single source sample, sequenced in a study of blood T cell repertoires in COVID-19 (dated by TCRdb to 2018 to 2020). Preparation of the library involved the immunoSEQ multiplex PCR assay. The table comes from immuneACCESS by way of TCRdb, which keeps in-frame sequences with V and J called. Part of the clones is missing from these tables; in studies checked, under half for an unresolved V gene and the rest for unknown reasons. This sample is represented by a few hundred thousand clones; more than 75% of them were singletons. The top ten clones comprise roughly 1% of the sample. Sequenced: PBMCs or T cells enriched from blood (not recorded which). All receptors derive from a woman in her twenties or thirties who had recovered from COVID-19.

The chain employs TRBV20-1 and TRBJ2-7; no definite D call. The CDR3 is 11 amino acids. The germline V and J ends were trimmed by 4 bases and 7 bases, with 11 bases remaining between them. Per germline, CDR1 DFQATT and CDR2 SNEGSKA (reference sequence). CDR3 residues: CSAKGVSEQYF. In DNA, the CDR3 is TGCAGTGCTAAAGGAGTTTCGGAGCAGTACTTC.

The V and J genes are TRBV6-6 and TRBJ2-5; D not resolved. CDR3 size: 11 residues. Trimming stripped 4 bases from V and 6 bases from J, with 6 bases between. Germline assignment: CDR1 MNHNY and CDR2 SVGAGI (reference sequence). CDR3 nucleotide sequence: TGTGCCAGCAGTTCTCAGAAGACCCAGTACTTC. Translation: CASSSQKTQYF.

The CDR3 loop is CASSRPGAPYEQYF. The DNA of the CDR3 is TGTGCCAGCAGCCGGCCAGGGGCGCCCTACGAGCAGTACTTC. V is TRBV3-1 (or the pseudogene TRBV3-2) and J is TRBJ2-7; TRBD1 is a possible D gene (6 bases). V lost 4 bases to trimming and J lost 2 bases, with 12 bases between them. Per germline, CDR1 LGHDT and CDR2 YNNKEL (reference sequence). This CDR3 is built from 14 residues.

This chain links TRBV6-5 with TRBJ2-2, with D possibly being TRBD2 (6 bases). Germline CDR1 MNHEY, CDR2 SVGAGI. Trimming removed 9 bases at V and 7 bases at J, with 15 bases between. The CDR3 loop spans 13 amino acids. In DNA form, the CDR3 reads TGTGCCAGTCCGGGGGAGTTAGGCGGGGAGCTGTTTTTT. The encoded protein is CASPGELGGELFF.

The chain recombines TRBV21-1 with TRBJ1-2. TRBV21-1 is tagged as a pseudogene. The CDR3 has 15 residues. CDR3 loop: CASSKAGGDIYGYTF. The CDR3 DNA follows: TGTGCCAGCAGCAAAGCCGGAGGGGATATCTATGGCTACACCTTC.

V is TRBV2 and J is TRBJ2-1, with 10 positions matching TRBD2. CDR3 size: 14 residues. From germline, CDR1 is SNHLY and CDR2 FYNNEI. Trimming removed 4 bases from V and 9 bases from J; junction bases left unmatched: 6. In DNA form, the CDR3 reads TGTGCCAGCAGTGTTGCTAGCGGGGGTGGTGAGCAGTTCTTC. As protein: CASSVASGGGEQFF. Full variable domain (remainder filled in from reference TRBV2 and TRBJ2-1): EPEVTQTPSHQVTQMGQEVILRCVPISNHLYFYWYRQILGQKVEFLVSFYNNEISEKSEIFDDQFSVERPDGSNFTLKIRSTKLEDSAMYFCASSVASGGGEQFFGPGTRLTVL.

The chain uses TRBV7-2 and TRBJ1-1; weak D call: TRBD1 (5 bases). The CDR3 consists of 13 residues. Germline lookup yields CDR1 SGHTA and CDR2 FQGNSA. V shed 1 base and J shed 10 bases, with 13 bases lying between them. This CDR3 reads CASSLGMRRGAFF. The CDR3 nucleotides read TGTGCCAGCAGCTTAGGGATGAGGAGGGGAGCTTTCTTT.

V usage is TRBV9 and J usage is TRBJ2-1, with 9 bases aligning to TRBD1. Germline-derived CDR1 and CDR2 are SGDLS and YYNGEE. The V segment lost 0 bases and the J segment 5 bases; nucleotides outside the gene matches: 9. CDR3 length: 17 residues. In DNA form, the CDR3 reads TGTGCCAGCAGCGTAGCTACAAGGGGGACAGGGCACAATGAGCAGTTCTTC. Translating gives CASSVATRGTGHNEQFF.

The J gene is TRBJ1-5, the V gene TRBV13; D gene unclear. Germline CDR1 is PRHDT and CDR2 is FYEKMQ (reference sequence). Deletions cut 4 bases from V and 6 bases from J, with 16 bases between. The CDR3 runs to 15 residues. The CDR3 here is CASSSSRIWSQPQHF. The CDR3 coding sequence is TGTGCCAGCAGCTCTTCCCGGATCTGGAGTCAGCCCCAGCATTTT.

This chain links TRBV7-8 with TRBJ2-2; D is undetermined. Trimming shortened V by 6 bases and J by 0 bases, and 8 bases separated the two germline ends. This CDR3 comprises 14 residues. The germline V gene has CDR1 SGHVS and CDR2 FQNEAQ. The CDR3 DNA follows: TGTGCCAGCAGATATAATACGAACACCGGGGAGCTGTTTTTT. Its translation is CASRYNTNTGELFF.

For the CDR3, the DNA is TGCGCCAGCAGCCGAGTGAAGAGCTCCTACAATGAGCAGTTCTTC. It is translated as CASSRVKSSYNEQFF. The J gene is TRBJ2-1, the V gene TRBV4-3; D not certain. Trimming left V 4 bases short and J 0 bases short, with 10 bases between. The CDR3 has 15 amino acids. Germline CDR1 and CDR2: LGHNA and YSLEER.

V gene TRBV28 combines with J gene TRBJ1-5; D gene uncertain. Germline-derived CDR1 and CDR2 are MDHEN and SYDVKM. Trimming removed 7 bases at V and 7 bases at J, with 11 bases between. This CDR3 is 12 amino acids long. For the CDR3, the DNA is TGTGCCAGCATGGAGCGGGAACAGCCCCAGCATTTT. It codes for CASMEREQPQHF. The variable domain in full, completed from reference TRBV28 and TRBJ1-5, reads DVKVTQSSRYLVKRTGEKVFLECVQDMDHENMFWYRQDPGLGLRLIYFSYDVKMKEKGDIPEGYSVSREKKERFSLILESASTNQTSMYLCASMEREQPQHFGDGTRLSIL.

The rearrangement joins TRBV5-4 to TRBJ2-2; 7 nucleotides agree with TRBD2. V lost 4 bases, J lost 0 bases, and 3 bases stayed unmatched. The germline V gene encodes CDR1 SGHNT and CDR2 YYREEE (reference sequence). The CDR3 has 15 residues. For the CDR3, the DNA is TGTGCCAGCAGCGGGGAGGGGCCGAACACCGGGGAGCTGTTTTTT. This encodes CASSGEGPNTGELFF.

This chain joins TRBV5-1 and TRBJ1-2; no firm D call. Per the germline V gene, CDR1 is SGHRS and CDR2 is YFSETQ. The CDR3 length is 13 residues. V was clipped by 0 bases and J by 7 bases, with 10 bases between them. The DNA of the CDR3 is TGCGCCAGCAGCTTGGCCCAGGATGGTGGCTACACCTTC. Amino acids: CASSLAQDGGYTF.

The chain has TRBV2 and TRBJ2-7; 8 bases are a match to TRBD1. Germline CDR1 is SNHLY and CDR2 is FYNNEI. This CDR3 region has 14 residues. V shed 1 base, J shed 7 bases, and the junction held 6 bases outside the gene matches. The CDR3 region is CASSEGRDRGEQYF. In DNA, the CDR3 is TGTGCCAGCAGTGAAGGGCGAGACAGGGGAGAGCAGTACTTC.

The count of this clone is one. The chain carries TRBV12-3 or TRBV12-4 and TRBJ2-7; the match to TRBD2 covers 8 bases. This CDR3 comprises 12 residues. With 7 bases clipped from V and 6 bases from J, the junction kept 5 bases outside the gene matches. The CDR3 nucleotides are TGTGCCAGCACCAGCGGGGGTTCCGAGCAGTACTTC. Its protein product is CASTSGGSEQYF.

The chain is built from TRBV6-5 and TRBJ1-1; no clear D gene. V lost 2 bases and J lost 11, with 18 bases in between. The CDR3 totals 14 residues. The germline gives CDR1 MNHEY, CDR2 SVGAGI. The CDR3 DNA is TGTGCCAGCAGTTACAAACGGAGGATGGCTCCGGCTTTCTTT. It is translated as CASSYKRRMAPAFF.

CDR3 protein: CASSKSGENQPQHF. The DNA of the CDR3 is TGTGCCAGCAGCAAGTCAGGGGAGAATCAGCCCCAGCATTTT. This chain links TRBV14 with TRBJ1-5; TRBD1 is a possible D gene (6 bases). CDR1 is SGHDN and CDR2 is FVKESK in the germline V gene. The V and J ends lost 5 bases and 4 bases respectively, with 12 bases between them. The CDR3 covers 14 residues.

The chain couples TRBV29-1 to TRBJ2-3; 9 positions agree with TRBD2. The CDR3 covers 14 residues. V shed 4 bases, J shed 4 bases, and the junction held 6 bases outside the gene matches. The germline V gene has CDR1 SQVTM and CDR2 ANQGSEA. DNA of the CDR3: TGCAGCGTTGCGGTGGCGGGGGGGGCAGATACGCAGTATTTT. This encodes CSVAVAGGADTQYF.

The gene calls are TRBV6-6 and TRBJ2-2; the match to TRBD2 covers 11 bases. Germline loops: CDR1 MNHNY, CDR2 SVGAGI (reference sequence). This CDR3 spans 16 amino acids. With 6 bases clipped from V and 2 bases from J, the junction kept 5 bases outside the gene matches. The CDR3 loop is CASSFGTSGNTGELFF. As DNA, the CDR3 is TGTGCCAGCAGCTTCGGGACTAGCGGTAACACCGGGGAGCTGTTTTTT.

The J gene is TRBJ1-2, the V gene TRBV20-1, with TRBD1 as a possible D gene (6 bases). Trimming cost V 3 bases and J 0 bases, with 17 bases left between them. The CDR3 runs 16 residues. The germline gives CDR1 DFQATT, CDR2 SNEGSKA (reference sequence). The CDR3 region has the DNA TGCAGTGCTAGTATGGGGACAATCGCCGCTAACTATGGCTACACCTTC. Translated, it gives CSASMGTIAANYGYTF.

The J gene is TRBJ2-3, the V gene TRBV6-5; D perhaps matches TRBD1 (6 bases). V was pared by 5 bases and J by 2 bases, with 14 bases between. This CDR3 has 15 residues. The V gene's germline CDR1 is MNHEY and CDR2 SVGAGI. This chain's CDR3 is CASSLRDTTTDTQYF. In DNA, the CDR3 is TGTGCCAGCAGTCTCCGGGACACGACCACAGATACGCAGTATTTT.

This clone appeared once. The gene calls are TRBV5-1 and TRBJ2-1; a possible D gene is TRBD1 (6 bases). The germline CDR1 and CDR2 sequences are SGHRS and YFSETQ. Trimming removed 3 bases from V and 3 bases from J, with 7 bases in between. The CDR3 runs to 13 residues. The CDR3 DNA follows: TGCGCCAGCAGCTCGGACAGCTACAATGAGCAGTTCTTC. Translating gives CASSSDSYNEQFF.

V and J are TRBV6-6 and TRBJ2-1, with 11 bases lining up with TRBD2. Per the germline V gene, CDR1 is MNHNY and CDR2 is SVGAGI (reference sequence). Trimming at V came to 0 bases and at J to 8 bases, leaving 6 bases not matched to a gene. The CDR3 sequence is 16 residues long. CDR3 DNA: TGTGCCAGCAGTTACTCGATGGCTAGCGGGGGGCATGAGCAGTTCTTC. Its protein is CASSYSMASGGHEQFF.

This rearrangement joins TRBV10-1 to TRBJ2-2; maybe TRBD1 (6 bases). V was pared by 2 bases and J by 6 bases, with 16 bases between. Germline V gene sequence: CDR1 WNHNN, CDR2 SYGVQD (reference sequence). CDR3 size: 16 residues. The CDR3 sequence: CASSEQGLAPPGELFF. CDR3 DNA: TGCGCCAGCAGTGAGCAGGGGCTAGCTCCCCCCGGGGAGCTGTTTTTT.